The T cell receptor (beta chain) under discussion was sequenced for a study of cytomegalovirus exposure and HLA in healthy donors. Study-wide findings and caveats: Follow-up analysis later connected one missense variant in DCLRE1C with trimming of TCR beta V- and J-genes.

As to this clone: Its specificity is not known.

Losses at the gene ends were 2 bases for V and 7 bases for J; bases not matched to a gene: 6. Germline lookup yields CDR1 SNHLY and CDR2 FYNNEI. The CDR3 covers 15 residues. The PCR ran on 60 Vbeta and 13 Jbeta primers. The data were produced by immunoSEQ multiplex PCR, yet TCRdb's version contains in-frame clones alone and is incomplete. Of about 150,000 clones in the sample, less than 85% were seen once. The chain combines TRBV2 with TRBJ1-5; 9 positions agree with TRBD1. Sample: PBMCs. The sequence derives from a man in his fifties or sixties in good health and CMV-seropositive. CDR3 sequence: CASSEYRGLGQPQHF. The CDR3 DNA sequence: TGTGCCAGCAGTGAATACAGGGGGCTTGGCCAGCCCCAGCATTTT.